This T cell receptor (beta chain) was recovered during a study of response to subunit inactivated influenza vaccine. Findings and caveats of the study: It was suggested by the authors that few new T cells are recruited by each seasonal influenza vaccination.

TCRdb re-called the RT-PCR reads through MiXCR, storing one row per CDR3 protein. This table holds over 300,000 distinct CDR3 sequences, roughly 22% found once. This CDR3 has 15 amino acids. The V end was cut by 4 bases, the J end by 7 bases, with 17 bases between. As regards this clonotype: Its antigen is as yet unknown.

V and J are TRBV23-1 and TRBJ1-5; a weak D match, TRBD1 (5 bases). TRBV23-1 is marked as an open reading frame, function uncertain. This receptor was identified in a man aged 45 to 70 who received an inactivated influenza vaccine. The sample here was PBMCs from blood, taken 21 months after vaccination. The CDR3 spells CASSLRGEGFQPQHF. The CDR3 DNA follows: TGCGCCAGCAGTCTTAGGGGTGAAGGGTTCCAGCCCCAGCATTTT.